The 29 T cell receptor beta chains reported below all come from one sample, sequenced in a study of T-cell memory formation after mild COVID-19. MiXCR, applied by TCRdb to the 5' RACE reads, yields one record per CDR3 protein. The repertoire holds 550,000 to 600,000 distinct CDR3 sequences, with about 18% as singletons. The sequencing sample was made of PBMCs or a T cell subset sorted from them (not recorded which). The receptor set was obtained from an adult woman who had mild COVID-19 (a few samples of this study predate the infection). Cell type and time point are not known.

There are a few counts of this clonotype. The J gene is TRBJ2-7, the V gene TRBV7-9; TRBD2 agrees at 15 bases. Germline V gene lookup returns CDR1 SEHNR and CDR2 FQNEAQ (reference sequence). The ends lost 3 bases at V and 3 bases at J; junction bases unmatched: 6. The CDR3 has 17 amino acids. The CDR3 spells CASSFGLAGGFSYEQYF. CDR3 in DNA: TGTGCCAGCAGCTTTGGACTAGCGGGAGGGTTCAGCTACGAGCAGTACTTC.

This clonotype was found a few times. V usage is TRBV9 and J usage is TRBJ2-3; the match to TRBD1 covers 7 bases. The CDR3 totals 15 residues. V was clipped by 8 bases and J by 1 base; unmatched bases: 10. CDR1 is SGDLS, CDR2 YYNGEE, per germline. CDR3 protein: CASTRQGWGTDTQYF. CDR3 nucleotide sequence: TGTGCCAGTACCCGACAGGGTTGGGGCACAGATACGCAGTATTTT.

The J gene is TRBJ1-1, the V gene TRBV6-5; D is undetermined. CDR3 size: 17 residues. V shed 2 bases and J shed 3 bases, with 19 bases lying between them. Germline V gene sequence: CDR1 MNHEY, CDR2 SVGAGI. The CDR3 is CASSYEGVWGWDTEAFF. Written as DNA, the CDR3 is TGTGCCAGCAGTTACGAGGGTGTCTGGGGTTGGGACACTGAAGCTTTCTTT.

CDR3 sequence (DNA): TGTGCCAGCAGCTTTACTGCGCCCCCGGATACGCAGTATTTT. Its translation is CASSFTAPPDTQYF. This chain links TRBV7-2 with TRBJ2-3; no definite D call. From germline, CDR1 is SGHTA and CDR2 FQGNSA. V was trimmed by 3 bases and J by 6 bases, leaving 13 bases between them. The CDR3 extends over 14 amino acids.

This clonotype has only a few counts. The chain employs TRBV7-2 and TRBJ2-7; 10 bases are a match to TRBD2. The CDR3 length is 17 residues. Trimming cost V 4 bases and J 1 base; bases outside gene matches: 10. Germline CDR1 and CDR2: SGHTA and FQGNSA. CDR3 in amino acids: CASSSGLAARRSYEQYF. The DNA of the CDR3 is TGTGCCAGCAGCTCCGGACTAGCGGCTCGGAGGTCCTACGAGCAGTACTTC.

This clonotype was found a few times. The gene calls are TRBV6-5 and TRBJ2-7; 7 bases match TRBD1. This CDR3 is 14 amino acids long. CDR1 MNHEY and CDR2 SVGAGI come from the germline V gene. Trimming cost V 5 bases and J 4 bases; bases outside gene matches: 8. CDR3: CASSRQGFDYEQYF. CDR3 DNA sequence: TGTGCCAGCAGTCGACAGGGATTCGATTACGAGCAGTACTTC.

This clonotype has just a few counts. The V gene is TRBV5-4, the J gene TRBJ2-2; D is unresolved. This CDR3 comprises 14 residues. Germline V gene data show CDR1 as SGHNT and CDR2 as YYREEE (reference sequence). V lost 4 bases, J lost 6 bases, and 13 bases lay in between. CDR3 loop: CASSTEWGSGELFF. Written as DNA, the CDR3 is TGTGCCAGCAGCACGGAGTGGGGTTCCGGGGAGCTGTTTTTT.

This clonotype was detected only a few times. This rearrangement joins TRBV7-3 to TRBJ2-5; 11 bases are a match to TRBD2. The CDR3 is 15 residues long. Looked up from germline, CDR1 is SGHTA and CDR2 is FQGTGA. J gave up 2 bases and V 2 bases, and 1 base lay outside the gene matches. The CDR3 is CASSLASGGQETQYF. CDR3 nucleotide sequence: TGTGCCAGCAGCTTAGCTAGCGGGGGGCAAGAGACCCAGTACTTC. The whole variable domain, filled in from reference TRBV7-3 and TRBJ2-5, reads GAGVSQTPSNKVTEKGKYVELRCDPISGHTALYWYRQSLGQGPEFLIYFQGTGAADDSGLPNDRFFAVRPEGSVSTLKIQRTERGDSAVYLCASSLASGGQETQYFGPGTRLLVL.

There are many counts of this clonotype. The J gene is TRBJ2-7, the V gene TRBV5-1; TRBD2 matches 11 bases. J gave up 2 bases and V 5 bases, and 6 bases lay outside the gene matches. This CDR3 region has 15 residues. Germline CDR1 SGHRS, CDR2 YFSETQ. In nucleotides, the CDR3 is TGCGCCAGCAGGCCTCTAGCGGGGGGCCCCTACGAGCAGTACTTC. This sequence encodes CASRPLAGGPYEQYF.

This clonotype was picked up a small number of times. CDR3 in amino acids: CATSDPGSGSTDTQYF. The CDR3 region has the DNA TGTGCCACCAGTGATCCGGGGAGCGGAAGCACAGATACGCAGTATTTT. The chain recombines TRBV24-1 with TRBJ2-3; D may be TRBD2 (5 bases). V was trimmed by 3 bases and J by 0 bases, leaving 12 bases between them. Germline CDR1 is KGHDR and CDR2 is SFDVKD. The CDR3 has 16 residues.

This clonotype was counted between two and nine times. The chain joins TRBV20-1 to TRBJ1-2, with 7 nucleotides matching TRBD1. Germline CDR1 DFQATT, CDR2 SNEGSKA (reference sequence). The CDR3 length is 14 residues. J gave up 4 bases and V 3 bases, and 8 bases lay outside the gene matches. As DNA, the CDR3 is TGCAGTGCTAGGGCCTTCGGGACAGCCTATGGCTACACCTTC. Its protein product is CSARAFGTAYGYTF.

This clonotype was seen a few times. The genes are TRBV27 and TRBJ2-5, with D perhaps TRBD2 (6 bases). Trimming cost V 7 bases and J 2 bases, with 14 bases left between them. CDR3 length: 14 amino acids. Germline assignment: CDR1 MNHEY and CDR2 SMNVEV (reference sequence). The CDR3 loop is CASKVGGLQETQYF. CDR3 nucleotides: TGTGCCAGCAAGGTCGGGGGTCTACAAGAGACCCAGTACTTC.

The rearrangement links TRBV7-2 to TRBJ1-3; unclear D gene. Trimming removed 5 bases from V and 2 bases from J, with 10 bases in between. The germline CDR1 and CDR2 sequences are SGHTA and FQGNSA. This CDR3 is 14 amino acids long. The CDR3 nucleotides read TGTGCCAGCAGCCCCCTAGGGCCTGGAAACACCATATATTTT. The encoded protein is CASSPLGPGNTIYF. The whole variable domain, remainder taken from reference TRBV7-2 and TRBJ1-3, is GAGVSQSPSNKVTEKGKDVELRCDPISGHTALYWYRQSLGQGLEFLIYFQGNSAPDKSGLPSDRFSAERTGGSVSTLTIQRTQQEDSAVYLCASSPLGPGNTIYFGEGSWLTVV.

This clonotype has only a few counts. CDR3 residues: CASSSFTGENTEAFF. CDR3 in DNA: TGTGCCAGCAGCTCCTTTACAGGGGAAAACACTGAAGCTTTCTTT. This chain links TRBV7-8 with TRBJ1-1, with 7 bases lining up with TRBD1. Germline CDR1 is SGHVS and CDR2 is FQNEAQ. J was trimmed by 2 bases and V by 4 bases; bases with no gene match: 7. The CDR3 runs 15 residues.

The chain is built from TRBV7-2 and TRBJ2-5; D ambiguous. CDR1 is SGHTA and CDR2 is FQGNSA in the germline V gene. V lost 0 bases and J 5 bases, leaving 13 bases between the germline ends. The CDR3 contains 15 residues. CDR3 bases: TGTGCCAGCAGCTTAGCGAAGGGAATGAGCGAGACCCAGTACTTC. Protein product: CASSLAKGMSETQYF.

This chain uses TRBV12-3 or TRBV12-4 with TRBJ2-5; unclear D gene. V dropped 8 bases and J dropped 1 base, with 11 bases sitting between them. The CDR3 consists of 13 residues. The CDR3 region has the DNA TGTGCCAGCGGGGTTGGGTCCCAAGAGACCCAGTACTTC. Protein product: CASGVGSQETQYF.

This clonotype came up a few times. The V call is TRBV5-5, the J call TRBJ2-6, with no clear D. V lost 0 bases and J lost 0, with 13 bases in between. Germline V gene sequence: CDR1 SGHKS, CDR2 YYEKEE (reference sequence). The CDR3 loop spans 18 amino acids. CDR3 in amino acids: CASSLVVRFLSGANVLTF. DNA for the CDR3: TGTGCCAGCAGCTTGGTCGTCAGATTCCTCTCTGGGGCCAACGTCCTGACTTTC.

This chain uses TRBV20-1 with TRBJ2-3, with unresolved D. The ends were cut back, 5 bases at V and 3 bases at J, with 6 bases in the middle. Germline V gene data show CDR1 as DFQATT and CDR2 as SNEGSKA (reference sequence). CDR3 length: 11 amino acids. The CDR3 region is CSALFTDTQYF. As DNA, the CDR3 is TGCAGTGCTCTTTTTACAGATACGCAGTATTTT.

This clonotype was counted only a few times. V usage is TRBV5-1 and J usage is TRBJ2-1; 10 bases are a match to TRBD2. Germline-derived CDR1 and CDR2 are SGHRS and YFSETQ. The J segment lost 9 bases and the V segment lost 0 bases, leaving 12 bases of the junction unmatched. CDR3 length equals 17 residues. The CDR3 sequence is CASSLAWGAGGTTEQFF. The CDR3 coding sequence is TGCGCCAGCAGCTTGGCCTGGGGAGCGGGAGGGACTACTGAGCAGTTCTTC.

This sequence joins TRBV29-1 and TRBJ2-1; perhaps TRBD1 as D (6 bases). There are 13 residues in the CDR3. Germline lookup yields CDR1 SQVTM and CDR2 ANQGSEA. V shed 1 base and J shed 6 bases, with 10 bases lying between them. The CDR3 sequence is CSVEVNRANEQFF. As DNA, the CDR3 is TGCAGCGTTGAAGTCAACAGGGCCAATGAGCAGTTCTTC.

The rearrangement uses TRBV9 and TRBJ1-3; no clear D gene. Trimming pared 3 bases from V and 1 base from J, leaving 11 bases between. The CDR3 consists of 15 residues. The germline gives CDR1 SGDLS, CDR2 YYNGEE. CDR3 sequence: CASSGPVGSGNTIYF. CDR3 in DNA: TGTGCCAGCAGCGGGCCTGTCGGTTCTGGAAACACCATATATTTT.

This clonotype was recorded a few times. The V call is TRBV15, the J call TRBJ2-7; D perhaps matches TRBD1 (6 bases). V was clipped by 3 bases and J by 0 bases, with 9 bases between them. Germline CDR1 reads LNHNV; CDR2 reads YYDKDF (reference sequence). This CDR3 has 14 residues. Here the CDR3 reads CATSRRQASYEQYF. DNA for the CDR3: TGTGCCACCAGCAGGAGACAGGCCTCCTACGAGCAGTACTTC.

This chain joins TRBV30 and TRBJ1-2; D unclear. In germline, CDR1 is GTSNPN, CDR2 SVGIG (reference sequence). The CDR3 runs to 13 residues. V was pared by 0 bases and J by 2 bases, with 7 bases between. In DNA, the CDR3 is TGTGCCTGGAGTGTCTCAGCGAACTATGGCTACACCTTC. As protein: CAWSVSANYGYTF.

The genes are TRBV5-1 and TRBJ2-3, with TRBD2 matching 10 bases. The CDR3 contains 14 residues. With V trimmed by 0 bases and J by 6 bases, 1 base remained unmatched. In germline, CDR1 is SGHRS, CDR2 YFSETQ. The CDR3 bases are TGCGCCAGCAGCTTGGGGGGACTAGCGGATACGCAGTATTTT. It encodes CASSLGGLADTQYF.

This clonotype was counted between two and nine times. The gene calls are TRBV27 and TRBJ2-5, with 7 bases fitting TRBD2. The junction had 4 bases not matched to a gene; V was cut back by 2 bases and J by 4 bases. This CDR3 has 14 residues. Germline CDR1 reads MNHEY; CDR2 reads SMNVEV (reference sequence). CDR3 bases: TGTGCCAGCAGTTTAGGGGGGGGTTTAGAGACCCAGTACTTC. It specifies CASSLGGGLETQYF.

This clonotype was seen more than once but under ten times. The genes are TRBV9 and TRBJ1-5; D might be TRBD1 (5 bases). CDR3 length: 15 amino acids. Per the germline V gene, CDR1 is SGDLS and CDR2 is YYNGEE. V lost 0 bases to trimming and J lost 3 bases, with 10 bases between them. The CDR3 is CASSVGMGDNQPQHF. The CDR3 coding sequence is TGTGCCAGCAGCGTAGGTATGGGGGACAATCAGCCCCAGCATTTT.

This rearrangement joins TRBV6-2 or TRBV6-3 to TRBJ2-7; a possible D gene is TRBD1 (6 bases). The V end lost 2 bases, the J end lost 5 bases, and 7 bases lay between the germline ends. CDR1 and CDR2 (germline): MNHEY, SVGEGT. The CDR3 has 12 residues. The CDR3 loop is CASSYGTNEQYF. Here the CDR3 DNA reads TGTGCCAGCAGTTACGGGACAAACGAGCAGTACTTC.

This clonotype was counted between two and nine times. The V gene is TRBV25-1, the J gene TRBJ1-3; D unresolved. V lost 2 bases and J lost 0, with 8 bases in between. CDR3 size: 15 residues. CDR1 and CDR2 from the germline V gene are MGHDK and SYGVNS. The CDR3 protein is CASSEMGISGNTIYF. The CDR3 region has the DNA TGTGCCAGCAGTGAAATGGGTATCTCTGGAAACACCATATATTTT.

This clonotype was counted at least ten times. The chain has TRBV7-9 and TRBJ1-2, with D hard to call. The germline gives CDR1 SEHNR, CDR2 FQNEAQ (reference sequence). The CDR3 totals 14 residues. V lost 1 base to trimming and J lost 7 bases, with 13 bases between them. CDR3 DNA: TGTGCCAGCAGCTTAGAGGGCTACCAATCTGGCTACACCTTC. Translation gives CASSLEGYQSGYTF.